These 21 T cell receptor beta chains were sequenced from one sample in a study of T cell responses to AZD1222 COVID-19 vaccine. Sequenced by immunoSEQ multiplex PCR; TCRdb stores in-frame clones only, minus some. This table has 82,000 or so clones, 90% to 95% appearing once. Sequencing was performed on peripheral blood, taken on day 0 of AZD1222 vaccination. The receptors were gathered from an adult in good health.

CDR3 DNA: TGTGCCAGCCGACAGGGGTGGCTGAACATTCAGTACTTC. It specifies CASRQGWLNIQYF. The J gene is TRBJ2-4, the V gene TRBV2, with 8 bases identical to TRBD1. From germline, CDR1 is SNHLY and CDR2 FYNNEI. The V gene end was trimmed by 8 bases and the J gene end by 7 bases; junction bases not matched to a gene: 7. The CDR3 covers 13 residues.

The chain combines TRBV6-5 with TRBJ2-5; maybe TRBD1 (5 bases). The germline CDR1 and CDR2 sequences are MNHEY and SVGAGI. V was cut by 4 bases and J by 7 bases, with 16 bases left in between. The CDR3 has 14 amino acids. CDR3 in DNA: TGTGCCAGCAGTTCGAAGGGGTCCCGAGGGACCCAGTACTTC. It yields the protein CASSSKGSRGTQYF.

This CDR3 reads CASSLGPGNTEAFF. CDR3 sequence (DNA): TGTGCCAGCAGCCTGGGCCCCGGGAACACTGAAGCTTTCTTT. The J gene is TRBJ1-1, the V gene TRBV3-1 (or the pseudogene TRBV3-2); no clear D. This CDR3 contains 14 residues. In germline, CDR1 is LGHDT, CDR2 YNNKEL (reference sequence). V was shortened by 4 bases and J by 1 base, with 10 bases between the two germline ends.

The V and J genes are TRBV2 and TRBJ2-1; 11 bases agree with TRBD2. Germline CDR1 and CDR2: SNHLY and FYNNEI. This CDR3 contains 16 residues. Trimming removed 6 bases from V and 1 base from J; junction bases left unmatched: 5. The CDR3 protein is CASRETSGGSYNEQFF. The CDR3 region has the DNA TGTGCCAGCAGAGAAACTAGCGGGGGTTCCTACAATGAGCAGTTCTTC.

The chain has TRBV27 and TRBJ1-5; 9 bases line up with TRBD1. The germline V gene has CDR1 MNHEY and CDR2 SMNVEV (reference sequence). V shed 2 bases, J shed 4 bases, and the junction held 3 bases outside the gene matches. CDR3 length: 15 residues. CDR3 sequence: CASSLRTGDNQPQHF. The CDR3 DNA is TGTGCCAGCAGTTTAAGGACAGGGGATAATCAGCCCCAGCATTTT.

The chain joins TRBV18 to TRBJ2-7; tentatively, D is TRBD1 or TRBD2 (5 bases each). The CDR3 is 15 residues long. Germline CDR1 KGHSH, CDR2 LQKENI. Trimming cost V 5 bases and J 4 bases, with 18 bases left between them. The DNA for the CDR3 is TGTGCCAGCTCAGCCCGGGACGGTGGTCCATACGAGCAGTACTTC. Protein sequence: CASSARDGGPYEQYF.

The V and J genes are TRBV27 and TRBJ2-4; no clear D. Trimming took off 6 bases at V and 3 bases at J, with 6 bases between the two ends. CDR3 size: 12 residues. Germline lookup yields CDR1 MNHEY and CDR2 SMNVEV (reference sequence). CDR3 DNA sequence: TGTGCCAGCAGAGGGAACAAAAACATTCAGTACTTC. The encoded protein is CASRGNKNIQYF.

This clone was counted a few times. The V gene is TRBV7-2, the J gene TRBJ2-1; tentatively, D is TRBD1 (6 bases). Looked up from germline, CDR1 is SGHTA and CDR2 is FQGNSA. The CDR3 has 15 amino acids. The germline V and J ends were trimmed by 1 base and 7 bases, with 14 bases remaining between them. CDR3 nucleotides: TGTGCCAGCAGCTTAGACAGGGTTTTAGTTAATGAGCAGTTCTTC. It is translated as CASSLDRVLVNEQFF. Based on the CDR3 plus reference TRBV7-2 and TRBJ2-1, the full variable domain is GAGVSQSPSNKVTEKGKDVELRCDPISGHTALYWYRQSLGQGLEFLIYFQGNSAPDKSGLPSDRFSAERTGGSVSTLTIQRTQQEDSAVYLCASSLDRVLVNEQFFGPGTRLTVL.

This rearrangement joins TRBV19 to TRBJ1-5, with TRBD1 matching 10 bases. Germline values: CDR1 LNHDA, CDR2 SQIVND (reference sequence). The CDR3 is 16 residues long. J was trimmed by 1 base and V by 4 bases; bases with no gene match: 4. CDR3 DNA: TGTGCCAGTAGTAGGACAGGGGGGGCAAGCAATCAGCCCCAGCATTTT. Translated: CASSRTGGASNQPQHF.

The V and J genes are TRBV12-5 and TRBJ1-5; D is undetermined. V was trimmed by 6 bases and J by 9 bases, leaving 12 bases between them. Germline-derived CDR1 and CDR2 are LGHNT and FRNRAP. The length of the CDR3 is 12 residues. The CDR3 DNA follows: TGTGCTAGTGGCTCGCCCCCCGGGCCCCAGCATTTT. Encoded protein: CASGSPPGPQHF. Full variable domain (remainder filled in from reference TRBV12-5 and TRBJ1-5): DARVTQTPRHKVTEMGQEVTMRCQPILGHNTVFWYRQTMMQGLELLAYFRNRAPLDDSGMPKDRFSAEMPDATLATLKIQPSEPRDSAVYFCASGSPPGPQHFGDGTRLSIL.

The rearrangement joins TRBV9 to TRBJ2-2, with 7 positions matching TRBD1. Germline V gene lookup returns CDR1 SGDLS and CDR2 YYNGEE. There are 16 residues in the CDR3. V lost 6 bases and J lost 7; bases outside the gene matches: 15. The CDR3 here is CASTKVGPGGIGELFF. DNA for the CDR3: TGTGCCAGCACTAAAGTAGGGCCAGGGGGAATCGGGGAGCTGTTTTTT. Filled out from reference TRBV9 and TRBJ2-2, the complete variable domain reads DSGVTQTPKHLITATGQRVTLRCSPRSGDLSVYWYQQSLDQGLQFLIQYYNGEERAKGNILERFSAQQFPDLHSELNLSSLELGDSALYFCASTKVGPGGIGELFFGEGSRLTVL.

This chain joins TRBV5-1 and TRBJ2-7; D perhaps matches TRBD1 (5 bases). Germline assignment: CDR1 SGHRS and CDR2 YFSETQ. V lost 4 bases and J 4 bases, leaving 12 bases between the germline ends. This CDR3 comprises 13 residues. CDR3 nucleotide sequence: TGCGCCAGCAGCCCCTTAGGGGTATACGAGCAGTACTTC. Residues: CASSPLGVYEQYF.

This clone was detected only once. The V gene is TRBV19, the J gene TRBJ2-6, with D perhaps matching TRBD1 or TRBD2 (5 bases each). V was shortened by 7 bases and J by 0 bases, with 13 bases between the two germline ends. Germline V lookup: CDR1 LNHDA, CDR2 SQIVND (reference sequence). The CDR3 totals 16 residues. CDR3 DNA sequence: TGTGCCAGTATTCAATTTGGGGGCTCTGGGGCCAACGTCCTGACTTTC. Its translation is CASIQFGGSGANVLTF.

The chain joins TRBV7-8 to TRBJ2-1; D gene ambiguous. Germline V gives CDR1 SGHVS, CDR2 FQNEAQ. CDR3 length: 12 residues. V was trimmed by 2 bases and J by 10 bases, leaving 9 bases between them. CDR3 region: CASSLIRLEQFF. The CDR3 coding sequence is TGTGCCAGCAGCTTAATCCGGCTAGAGCAGTTCTTC.

A few counts support this clone. The chain uses TRBV7-2 and TRBJ2-7; no reliable D call. The V gene lost 7 bases and the J gene lost 2 bases, with 15 bases spanning the gap. Germline V lookup: CDR1 SGHTA, CDR2 FQGNSA. CDR3 length equals 14 residues. The CDR3 DNA sequence: TGTGCCAGCACCCTATCCCCGGGCCCCTACGAGCAGTACTTC. Protein product: CASTLSPGPYEQYF.

This chain connects TRBV29-1 to TRBJ1-1; maybe TRBD1 (6 bases). Trimming pared 1 base from V and 3 bases from J, leaving 15 bases between. Germline V gene sequence: CDR1 SQVTM, CDR2 ANQGSEA. There are 15 residues in the CDR3. The CDR3 bases are TGCAGCGTTGAAGTGCAGGGGCGCGTGGACACTGAAGCTTTCTTT. It encodes CSVEVQGRVDTEAFF.

The rearrangement links TRBV6-4 to TRBJ1-2; D is possibly TRBD1 (6 bases). Germline-derived CDR1 and CDR2 are MRHNA and SNTAGT. V dropped 4 bases and J dropped 2 bases, with 14 bases sitting between them. The length of the CDR3 is 15 residues. The CDR3 region is CASSATGSPNYGYTF. Written as DNA, the CDR3 is TGTGCCAGCAGTGCAACAGGGAGTCCCAACTATGGCTACACCTTC.

This clone has more than one count but fewer than ten. This chain joins TRBV30 and TRBJ1-6; no clear D. This CDR3 comprises 14 residues. V dropped 2 bases and J dropped 5 bases, with 10 bases sitting between them. Germline V CDR1 and CDR2: GTSNPN, SVGIG (reference sequence). The CDR3 loop is CAWSTRVNNSPLHF. The CDR3 DNA is TGTGCCTGGAGTACGAGAGTAAATAATTCACCCCTCCACTTT.

V and J are TRBV11-3 and TRBJ1-1; D remains unclear. This CDR3 is built from 14 residues. The V gene lost 0 bases and the J gene lost 0 bases, with 5 bases spanning the gap. From germline, CDR1 is SGHNT and CDR2 YENEEA. The CDR3 DNA reads TGTGCCAGCAGCTTAGACAGTATGAACACTGAAGCTTTCTTT. This translates into CASSLDSMNTEAFF.

V usage is TRBV5-4 and J usage is TRBJ1-1; D might be TRBD1 (5 bases). There are 14 residues in the CDR3. Germline V gene lookup returns CDR1 SGHNT and CDR2 YYREEE (reference sequence). Trimming stripped 4 bases from V and 4 bases from J, with 14 bases between. CDR3 DNA sequence: TGTGCCAGCAGCCGGGGAAAGGGGACCACTGAAGCTTTCTTT. Amino acid sequence: CASSRGKGTTEAFF.

The chain couples TRBV11-3 to TRBJ1-1, with 10 bases identical to TRBD1. Germline values: CDR1 SGHNT, CDR2 YENEEA. With 5 bases clipped from V and 1 base from J, the junction kept 10 bases outside the gene matches. The length of the CDR3 is 17 residues. In DNA, the CDR3 is TGTGCCAGCAGCCGATCGACAGGGGGCGGAAGGAACACTGAAGCTTTCTTT. Translation: CASSRSTGGGRNTEAFF.